One and the same sample provided the 5 T cell receptor beta chains below, sequenced in a study of T-cell reconstitution after alpha-beta-depleted transplantation in children. TCRbeta library construction was performed incorporating unique molecular identifiers. TCRdb reprocessed the PCR reads with MiXCR, giving one entry per CDR3 protein. Of about 340,000 distinct CDR3 sequences detected, about an eighth appear once; the ten largest clones hold about 4.5%. Sample: PBMCs, taken from the stem cell graft. These receptors were obtained from a human donor who donated a stem cell graft to a child with Fanconi anemia.

There are many counts of this clonotype. The chain combines TRBV12-3 or TRBV12-4 with TRBJ2-1; 14 bases are shared with TRBD2. With V trimmed by 5 bases and J by 14 bases, 11 bases remained unmatched. This CDR3 is built from 15 residues. The CDR3 DNA reads TGTGCCAGCAGTCCCGGGACTAGCGGGGGCCCCCCCAAGTTCTTC. Protein sequence: CASSPGTSGGPPKFF.

The chain combines TRBV7-2 with TRBJ2-3, with D possibly matching TRBD1 (5 bases). This CDR3 has 12 amino acids. The V end lost 5 bases, the J end lost 6 bases, and 9 bases lay between the germline ends. Germline assignment: CDR1 SGHTA and CDR2 FQGNSA. The DNA for the CDR3 is TGTGCCAGCAGCGCAGGGATTGATACGCAGTATTTT. Its translation: CASSAGIDTQYF.

This clonotype was seen ten or more times. V is TRBV7-9 and J is TRBJ2-5; 9 bases agree with TRBD2. The CDR3 is made up of 16 amino acids. CDR1 is SEHNR and CDR2 is FQNEAQ in the germline V gene (reference sequence). V was pared by 5 bases and J by 5 bases, with 12 bases of the junction left unmatched. The CDR3 region is CASSKSSPSGVETQYF. CDR3 in DNA: TGTGCCAGCAGCAAGAGTAGTCCTAGCGGGGTTGAGACCCAGTACTTC. Together with reference TRBV7-9 and TRBJ2-5, the CDR3 gives the full variable domain: DTGVSQNPRHKITKRGQNVTFRCDPISEHNRLYWYRQTLGQGPEFLTYFQNEAQLEKSRLLSDRFSAERPKGSFSTLEIQRTEQGDSAMYLCASSKSSPSGVETQYFGPGTRLLVL.

J is TRBJ2-1 and V is TRBV7-2; TRBD2 aligns across 8 bases. The V gene's germline CDR1 is SGHTA and CDR2 FQGNSA. Trimming took 2 bases from V and 4 from J; bases not matched to a gene: 7. The CDR3 contains 16 residues. The CDR3 coding sequence is TGTGCCAGCAGCTTATCGGGACTAGAACTTTACAATGAGCAGTTCTTC. This gives the protein CASSLSGLELYNEQFF.

The rearrangement uses TRBV12-3 or TRBV12-4 and TRBJ1-1; the match to TRBD1 covers 7 bases. This CDR3 region has 15 residues. Trimming removed 6 bases from V and 5 bases from J; junction bases left unmatched: 12. Here the CDR3 reads CASRPTGRRGTEAFF. CDR3 sequence (DNA): TGTGCCAGCAGACCGACAGGGAGGAGAGGGACTGAAGCTTTCTTT.